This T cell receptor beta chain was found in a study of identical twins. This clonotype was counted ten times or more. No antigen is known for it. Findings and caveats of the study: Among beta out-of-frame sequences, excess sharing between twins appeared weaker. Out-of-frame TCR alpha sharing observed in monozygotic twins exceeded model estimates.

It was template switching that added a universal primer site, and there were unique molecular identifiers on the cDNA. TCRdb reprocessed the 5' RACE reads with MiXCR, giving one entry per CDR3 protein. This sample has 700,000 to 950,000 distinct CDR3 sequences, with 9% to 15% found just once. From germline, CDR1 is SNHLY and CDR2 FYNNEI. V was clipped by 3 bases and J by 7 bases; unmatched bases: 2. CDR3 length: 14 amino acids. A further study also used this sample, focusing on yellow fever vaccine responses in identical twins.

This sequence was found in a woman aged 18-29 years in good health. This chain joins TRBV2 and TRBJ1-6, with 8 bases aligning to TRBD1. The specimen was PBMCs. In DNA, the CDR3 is TGTGCCAGCAGTGATCAGGGGGCAAATTCACCCCTCCACTTT. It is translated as CASSDQGANSPLHF.